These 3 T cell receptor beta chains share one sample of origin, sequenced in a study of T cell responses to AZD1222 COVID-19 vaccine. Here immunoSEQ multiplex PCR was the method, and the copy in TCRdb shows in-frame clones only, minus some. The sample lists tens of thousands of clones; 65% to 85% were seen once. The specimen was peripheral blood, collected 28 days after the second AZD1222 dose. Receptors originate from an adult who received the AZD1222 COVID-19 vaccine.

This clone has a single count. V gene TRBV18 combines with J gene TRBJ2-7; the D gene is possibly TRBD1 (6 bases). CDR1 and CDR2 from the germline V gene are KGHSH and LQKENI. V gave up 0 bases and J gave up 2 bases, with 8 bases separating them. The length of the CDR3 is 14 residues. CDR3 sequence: CASSPPGQTYEQYF. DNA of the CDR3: TGTGCCAGCTCACCACCGGGACAAACCTACGAGCAGTACTTC.

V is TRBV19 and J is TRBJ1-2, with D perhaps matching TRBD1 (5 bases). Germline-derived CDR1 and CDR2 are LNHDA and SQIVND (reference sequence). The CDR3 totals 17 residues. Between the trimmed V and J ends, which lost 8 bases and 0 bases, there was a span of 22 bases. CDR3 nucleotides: TGTGCCAGTTACCCGGGACCCTTCGTGGGGTCTAACTATGGCTACACCTTC. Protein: CASYPGPFVGSNYGYTF.

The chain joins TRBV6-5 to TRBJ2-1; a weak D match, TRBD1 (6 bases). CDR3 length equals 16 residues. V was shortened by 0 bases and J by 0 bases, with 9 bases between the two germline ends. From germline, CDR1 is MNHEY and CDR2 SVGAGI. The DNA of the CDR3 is TGTGCCAGCAGTTACTCTTCCAGGGGCTCCTACAATGAGCAGTTCTTC. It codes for CASSYSSRGSYNEQFF.